Below are 28 T cell receptor beta chains sequenced from a single sample in a study of T cells in localized non-small cell lung cancer. Repertoires were generated with immunoSEQ multiplex PCR, while TCRdb's copy carries only in-frame clones and drops some. This sample yields around 79,000 clones, of which over 60% are seen a single time; roughly a fifth belongs to the top ten. This specimen was PBMCs, taken before any cancer treatment. Every receptor here comes from a man between 35 and 75 years old with stage II squamous cell lung carcinoma.

This clone was found once. This rearrangement joins TRBV28 to TRBJ2-1; 10 bases align to TRBD2. CDR1 is MDHEN, CDR2 SYDVKM, per germline. The V gene end was trimmed by 8 bases and the J gene end by 8 bases; junction bases not matched to a gene: 18. The CDR3 is made up of 17 amino acids. The CDR3: CASPPAGGPKVEYEQFF. DNA for the CDR3: TGTGCCAGCCCCCCAGCGGGAGGGCCTAAAGTGGAATATGAGCAGTTCTTC.

The CDR3 spells CASSSFSGPSTDTQYF. The CDR3 DNA follows: TGTGCCAGCAGTTCCTTTAGCGGTCCTAGCACAGATACGCAGTATTTT. The V gene is TRBV27, the J gene TRBJ2-3; TRBD2 might be the D (6 bases). The CDR3 covers 16 residues. The V gene's germline CDR1 is MNHEY and CDR2 SMNVEV (reference sequence). Trimming removed 4 bases from V and 0 bases from J, with 14 bases in between.

CDR3 bases: TGTGCCAGCAGCTCAGGAGGGACTAGCGGAACCGGGGAGCTGTTTTTT. Translating it yields CASSSGGTSGTGELFF. The J gene is TRBJ2-2, the V gene TRBV7-8; 11 nucleotides line up with TRBD2. The CDR3 has 16 residues. Germline V gene lookup returns CDR1 SGHVS and CDR2 FQNEAQ. V lost 4 bases, J lost 5 bases, and 6 bases stayed unmatched.

V gene TRBV27 combines with J gene TRBJ2-5; perhaps TRBD1 as D (5 bases). Per germline, CDR1 MNHEY and CDR2 SMNVEV (reference sequence). The CDR3 covers 13 residues. V was trimmed by 8 bases and J by 2 bases, leaving 12 bases between them. CDR3 sequence reads: CASRRVLQETQYF. CDR3 nucleotide sequence: TGTGCCAGCCGCAGGGTTCTTCAAGAGACCCAGTACTTC.

This chain joins TRBV7-3 and TRBJ2-1; 7 bases match TRBD1. V lost 5 bases to trimming and J lost 3 bases; unmatched junction nucleotides: 7. The CDR3 runs to 15 residues. Germline-derived CDR1 and CDR2 are SGHTA and FQGTGA. CDR3 residues: CASSPQGDYYNEQFF. In DNA, the CDR3 is TGTGCCAGCAGCCCCCAGGGGGATTACTACAATGAGCAGTTCTTC.

CDR3 protein: CASSYSRRRNTEAFF. In DNA form, the CDR3 reads TGTGCCAGCAGTTACTCGAGGAGGAGGAACACTGAAGCTTTCTTT. This rearrangement joins TRBV6-5 to TRBJ1-1; D uncertain. CDR3 size: 15 residues. Trimming removed 0 bases from V and 1 base from J, with 9 bases in between. Germline CDR1 reads MNHEY; CDR2 reads SVGAGI.

The chain couples TRBV7-2 to TRBJ2-2; no firm D call. Trimming took 6 bases from V and 7 from J, leaving 12 bases between them. Germline V gives CDR1 SGHTA, CDR2 FQGNSA. CDR3 length equals 13 residues. CDR3 nucleotide sequence: TGTGCCAGCAGTCCCAGCGCGGTCGGGGAGCTGTTTTTT. It is translated as CASSPSAVGELFF. The whole variable domain, remainder taken from reference TRBV7-2 and TRBJ2-2, is GAGVSQSPSNKVTEKGKDVELRCDPISGHTALYWYRQSLGQGLEFLIYFQGNSAPDKSGLPSDRFSAERTGGSVSTLTIQRTQQEDSAVYLCASSPSAVGELFFGEGSRLTVL.

V gene TRBV7-6 combines with J gene TRBJ2-3; no clear D gene. The germline V gene has CDR1 SGHVS and CDR2 FNYEAQ. The CDR3 loop spans 14 amino acids. V lost 3 bases to trimming and J lost 5 bases, with 12 bases between them. CDR3 in amino acids: CASSFRPTGDTQYF. In DNA form, the CDR3 reads TGTGCCAGCAGCTTCCGTCCCACCGGAGATACGCAGTATTTT.

This clone was recorded once. The chain joins TRBV10-1 to TRBJ2-7; D ambiguous. V lost 2 bases and J 3 bases, leaving 17 bases between the germline ends. The CDR3 runs to 16 residues. Per the germline V gene, CDR1 is WNHNN and CDR2 is SYGVQD (reference sequence). CDR3 DNA: TGCGCCAGCAGTGAGCCCGCACTCCTCTTAAACTACGAGCAGTACTTC. Residues: CASSEPALLLNYEQYF.

This clone was seen only a few times. V gene TRBV15 combines with J gene TRBJ1-2, with a possible D match to TRBD1 (5 bases). V gave up 11 bases and J gave up 5 bases, with 21 bases separating them. The CDR3 is made up of 14 amino acids. From germline, CDR1 is LNHNV and CDR2 YYDKDF (reference sequence). In DNA, the CDR3 is TGTGCCGCCTCGGTCCGAACAGGAAAATATGGCTACACCTTC. Translating it yields CAASVRTGKYGYTF.

V gene TRBV6-1 combines with J gene TRBJ1-4; D remains unclear. The V gene lost 3 bases and the J gene lost 7 bases, with 15 bases spanning the gap. The CDR3 runs to 15 residues. Germline V lookup: CDR1 MNHNS, CDR2 SASEGT. Written as DNA, the CDR3 is TGTGCCAGCAGTGATGGGAGGCCCTTGGGTGAAAAACTGTTTTTT. This sequence encodes CASSDGRPLGEKLFF.

The chain couples TRBV5-5 to TRBJ2-7; no clear D gene. This CDR3 comprises 13 residues. Germline-derived CDR1 and CDR2 are SGHKS and YYEKEE (reference sequence). Trimming removed 7 bases at V and 0 bases at J, with 11 bases between. CDR3 loop: CASVQTASYEQYF. The CDR3 region has the DNA TGTGCCAGCGTACAGACTGCCTCCTACGAGCAGTACTTC.

V and J are TRBV6-5 and TRBJ2-5; D is unresolved. CDR1 MNHEY and CDR2 SVGAGI come from the germline V gene. V dropped 5 bases and J dropped 3 bases, with 13 bases sitting between them. The CDR3 runs 14 residues. The CDR3 sequence is CASSRGRLKETQYF. Here the CDR3 DNA reads TGTGCCAGCAGTAGAGGACGGCTTAAAGAGACCCAGTACTTC.

The V call is TRBV4-2, the J call TRBJ2-5; either TRBD1 or TRBD2 may supply D (6 bases each). The J call may be incorrect, as the DNA end agrees better with TRBJ2-7. The CDR3 consists of 14 residues. Looked up from germline, CDR1 is LGHNA and CDR2 is YNFKEQ. The CDR3 sequence is CASSARGAMDEQYF. As DNA, the CDR3 is TGTGCCAGCAGCGCGAGGGGGGCGATGGACGAGCAGTACTTC.

The chain couples TRBV4-2 to TRBJ2-3, with 10 bases that match TRBD2. The CDR3 consists of 15 residues. CDR1 is LGHNA, CDR2 YNFKEQ, per germline. V shed 3 bases, J shed 3 bases, and the junction held 3 bases outside the gene matches. The CDR3 sequence is CASSQGLALTDTQYF. In DNA form, the CDR3 reads TGTGCCAGCAGCCAGGGACTAGCGCTAACAGATACGCAGTATTTT.

V usage is TRBV7-9 and J usage is TRBJ2-3, with D possibly matching TRBD1 (5 bases). V was pared by 7 bases and J by 2 bases, with 10 bases between. This CDR3 region has 13 residues. Germline V gives CDR1 SEHNR, CDR2 FQNEAQ (reference sequence). CDR3 DNA: TGTGCCAGCATGGACACCAACACAGATACGCAGTATTTT. Its translation is CASMDTNTDTQYF.

V gene TRBV28 combines with J gene TRBJ2-5, with D possibly being TRBD2 (5 bases). Germline V lookup: CDR1 MDHEN, CDR2 SYDVKM. The CDR3 loop spans 16 amino acids. V gave up 5 bases and J gave up 5 bases, with 21 bases separating them. The CDR3 nucleotides read TGTGCCAGCAGTCCCGCCCTCGTGGGTCGGAGGGAGACCCAGTACTTC. It specifies CASSPALVGRRETQYF.

J is TRBJ1-1 and V is TRBV11-1; no clear D. Germline values: CDR1 SGHAT, CDR2 FQDESV (reference sequence). Trimming stripped 1 base from V and 1 base from J, with 10 bases between. CDR3 length: 15 amino acids. CDR3 amino acids: CASSLVGWGNTEAFF. CDR3 DNA: TGTGCCAGCAGCTTAGTGGGCTGGGGGAACACTGAAGCTTTCTTT.

This chain connects TRBV5-1 to TRBJ2-7; no definite D call. Trimming stripped 2 bases from V and 5 bases from J, with 14 bases between. Germline V CDR1 and CDR2: SGHRS, YFSETQ. The CDR3 consists of 14 residues. CDR3 nucleotides: TGCGCCAGCAGCTTCCGGACGCGTAGCCACGAGCAGTACTTC. It specifies CASSFRTRSHEQYF.

V is TRBV11-3 and J is TRBJ2-6; D is perhaps TRBD1 (6 bases). The CDR3 consists of 18 residues. Germline V lookup: CDR1 SGHNT, CDR2 YENEEA. Trimming pared 5 bases from V and 3 bases from J, leaving 20 bases between. The CDR3 protein is CASSLTRTGFSGANVLTF. CDR3 bases: TGTGCCAGCAGCCTCACCCGAACAGGGTTCAGTGGGGCCAACGTCCTGACTTTC. Complete variable domain (other parts from reference TRBV11-3 and TRBJ2-6): EAGVVQSPRYKIIEKKQPVAFWCNPISGHNTLYWYLQNLGQGPELLIRYENEEAVDDSQLPKDRFSAERLKGVDSTLKIQPAELGDSAVYLCASSLTRTGFSGANVLTFGAGSRLTVL.

The chain has TRBV6-1 and TRBJ2-7; TRBD1 might be the D (6 bases). CDR1 and CDR2 from the germline V gene are MNHNS and SASEGT. Trimming took off 6 bases at V and 6 bases at J, with 15 bases between the two ends. The CDR3 sequence is 13 residues long. The CDR3 region is CASSRDNTSEQYF. In DNA, the CDR3 is TGTGCCAGCAGCCGGGACAATACTTCCGAGCAGTACTTC.

The chain employs TRBV5-4 and TRBJ1-2; D is possibly TRBD1 (5 bases). The CDR3 covers 14 residues. V was shortened by 1 base and J by 4 bases, with 11 bases between the two germline ends. Germline loops: CDR1 SGHNT, CDR2 YYREEE (reference sequence). CDR3 amino acids: CASSLQGLRYGYTF. Here the CDR3 DNA reads TGTGCCAGCAGCTTGCAGGGTCTCCGCTATGGCTACACCTTC.

The gene calls are TRBV5-4 and TRBJ1-5, with a weak D call TRBD1 (5 bases). CDR3 length equals 14 residues. The V gene lost 3 bases and the J gene lost 3 bases, with 10 bases spanning the gap. Germline V gene sequence: CDR1 SGHNT, CDR2 YYREEE (reference sequence). This CDR3 reads CASSSWGDNQPQHF. The CDR3 region has the DNA TGTGCCAGCAGCTCCTGGGGGGACAATCAGCCCCAGCATTTT.

The J gene is TRBJ1-1, the V gene TRBV28, with 9 bases identical to TRBD1. Germline CDR1 MDHEN, CDR2 SYDVKM. The CDR3 is 14 residues long. V lost 7 bases and J lost 7; bases outside the gene matches: 10. The DNA for the CDR3 is TGTGCCAGCACCCCCCCTCCGGGACAGGGTGAAGCTTTCTTT. It codes for CASTPPPGQGEAFF.

This clone occurred once. The V gene is TRBV4-2, the J gene TRBJ2-5, with D unclear. With 1 base removed from V and 2 bases from J, the gap between germline ends came to 5 bases. Germline V gives CDR1 LGHNA, CDR2 YNFKEQ. The CDR3 covers 13 residues. DNA of the CDR3: TGTGCCAGCAGCCAAGTTACACAAGAGACCCAGTACTTC. Its protein is CASSQVTQETQYF.

The chain joins TRBV19 to TRBJ2-5; 7 positions match TRBD1. The germline gives CDR1 LNHDA, CDR2 SQIVND (reference sequence). The CDR3 spans 13 residues. V lost 5 bases, J lost 3 bases, and 3 bases stayed unmatched. CDR3 sequence reads: CASSAQGEETQYF. The CDR3 DNA reads TGTGCCAGTAGTGCCCAGGGGGAAGAGACCCAGTACTTC.

This chain links TRBV11-2 with TRBJ2-7; no clear D. The CDR3 runs 15 residues. Trimming stripped 0 bases from V and 5 bases from J, with 14 bases between. Germline lookup yields CDR1 SGHAT and CDR2 FQNNGV. CDR3 bases: TGTGCCAGCAGCTTAGATCAAGGTACCTGGCACGAGCAGTACTTC. Its translation is CASSLDQGTWHEQYF.

The chain employs TRBV9 and TRBJ1-6; D is ambiguous. The CDR3 is 13 residues long. Trimming removed 3 bases at V and 10 bases at J, with 11 bases between. Germline V gene data show CDR1 as SGDLS and CDR2 as YYNGEE. The CDR3 bases are TGTGCCAGCAGCGCCGGGCTGGGGTCACCCCTCCACTTT. Its translation is CASSAGLGSPLHF. Combining the CDR3 with reference TRBV9 and TRBJ1-6 gives the whole variable domain DSGVTQTPKHLITATGQRVTLRCSPRSGDLSVYWYQQSLDQGLQFLIQYYNGEERAKGNILERFSAQQFPDLHSELNLSSLELGDSALYFCASSAGLGSPLHFGNGTRLTVT.